The 24 T cell receptor beta chains given below trace back to one sample, sequenced in a study of blood T cell repertoires in COVID-19. This table comes from immunoSEQ multiplex PCR, and its TCRdb copy is limited to in-frame clones, with some not included. This repertoire shows 160,000 or so clones, about 77% found once; its top ten account for about 15%. Source material: peripheral blood. The receptors were gathered from a woman aged 80 or over with acute or convalescent COVID-19.

The V gene is TRBV11-2, the J gene TRBJ1-2; D not resolved. The CDR3 extends over 13 amino acids. The V and J ends lost 1 base and 7 bases respectively, with 10 bases between them. Germline V gene sequence: CDR1 SGHAT, CDR2 FQNNGV. The CDR3 loop is CASSLGGYSGYTF. For the CDR3, the DNA is TGTGCCAGCAGCTTAGGAGGGTATAGTGGCTACACCTTC. The entire variable domain, with the rest obtained from reference TRBV11-2 and TRBJ1-2, is as follows: EAGVAQSPRYKIIEKRQSVAFWCNPISGHATLYWYQQILGQGPKLLIQFQNNGVVDDSQLPKDRFSAERLKGVDSTLKIQPAKLEDSAVYLCASSLGGYSGYTFGSGTRLTVV.

This rearrangement joins TRBV6-2 or TRBV6-3 to TRBJ1-2; 10 nucleotides agree with TRBD1. The CDR3 extends over 14 amino acids. Per the germline V gene, CDR1 is MNHEY and CDR2 is SVGEGT. V was pared by 4 bases and J by 7 bases, with 6 bases of the junction left unmatched. The CDR3 is CASSSGTGVGGYTF. CDR3 bases: TGTGCCAGCAGTTCCGGGACAGGGGTAGGTGGCTACACCTTC.

The chain carries TRBV11-3 and TRBJ2-3; 9 bases map to TRBD1. V shed 4 bases and J 2 bases; nucleotides not matched to a gene: 7. The CDR3 is made up of 16 amino acids. The germline V gene has CDR1 SGHNT and CDR2 YENEEA. The CDR3 loop reads CASSSGTGHATDTQYF. The CDR3 DNA is TGTGCCAGCAGCTCGGGGACAGGGCATGCCACAGATACGCAGTATTTT.

The gene calls are TRBV5-1 and TRBJ1-4, with 8 bases matching TRBD1. The germline CDR1 and CDR2 sequences are SGHRS and YFSETQ. V gave up 3 bases and J gave up 4 bases; unmatched junction bases: 2. This CDR3 contains 14 residues. For the CDR3, the DNA is TGCGCCAGCAGCTCAGGGGGCAGTAATGAAAAACTGTTTTTT. Translating it yields CASSSGGSNEKLFF.

This clone came up once. V usage is TRBV18 and J usage is TRBJ1-1; 8 nucleotides agree with TRBD1. V trimming: 8 bases; J trimming: 2 bases; junction bases outside the gene matches: 4. The CDR3 is made up of 13 amino acids. The germline gives CDR1 KGHSH, CDR2 LQKENI. This CDR3 is CASTGQENTEAFF. The CDR3 coding sequence is TGTGCCAGCACGGGACAGGAAAACACTGAAGCTTTCTTT.

The chain links TRBV2 to TRBJ2-1, with TRBD1 as a possible D gene (5 bases). The V end was cut by 2 bases, the J end by 3 bases, with 8 bases between. Germline values: CDR1 SNHLY, CDR2 FYNNEI. This CDR3 contains 14 residues. The CDR3 reads CASSERTGYNEQFF. The CDR3 DNA reads as TGTGCCAGCAGTGAAAGAACAGGCTACAATGAGCAGTTCTTC.

In its sample, this clone was seen a few times. V gene TRBV2 combines with J gene TRBJ1-6; D is unclear. This CDR3 has 13 amino acids. V dropped 6 bases and J dropped 7 bases, with 10 bases sitting between them. Germline V gives CDR1 SNHLY, CDR2 FYNNEI. The CDR3 spells CASSRQPNSPLHF. CDR3 nucleotides: TGTGCCAGCAGCAGGCAGCCAAATTCACCCCTCCACTTT.

This clone is a singleton in its sample. The rearrangement uses TRBV3-1 (or the pseudogene TRBV3-2) and TRBJ2-2, with D tentatively TRBD1 (6 bases). The ends were cut back, 3 bases at V and 1 base at J, with 9 bases in the middle. CDR1 is LGHDT, CDR2 YNNKEL, per germline (reference sequence). This CDR3 spans 15 amino acids. The CDR3 protein is CASSHPTGNTGELFF. CDR3 nucleotide sequence: TGTGCCAGCAGCCACCCGACAGGGAACACCGGGGAGCTGTTTTTT.

V is TRBV5-1 and J is TRBJ2-5, with TRBD1 as a possible D gene (6 bases). CDR1 and CDR2 (germline): SGHRS, YFSETQ. The V gene lost 0 bases and the J gene lost 2 bases, with 11 bases spanning the gap. CDR3 length: 15 amino acids. The CDR3 sequence: CASSLEGQQQETQYF. The CDR3 nucleotides are TGCGCCAGCAGCTTGGAGGGACAACAACAAGAGACCCAGTACTTC.

The chain is built from TRBV19 and TRBJ2-2; 7 bases agree with TRBD1. Germline CDR1 and CDR2: LNHDA and SQIVND (reference sequence). CDR3 length equals 16 residues. Trimming cost V 7 bases and J 2 bases; bases outside gene matches: 10. Here the CDR3 reads CASIPAGQVNTGELFF. Here the CDR3 DNA reads TGTGCCAGTATCCCAGCCGGACAGGTTAACACCGGGGAGCTGTTTTTT.

The V gene is TRBV11-2, the J gene TRBJ2-7; 11 nucleotides align to TRBD1. Germline V gene sequence: CDR1 SGHAT, CDR2 FQNNGV. The CDR3 loop spans 16 amino acids. Losses at the gene ends were 0 bases for V and 2 bases for J; bases not matched to a gene: 3. The CDR3 bases are TGTGCCAGCAGCTTAGACCTGGGACAGGGGGCCTACGAGCAGTACTTC. Translation gives CASSLDLGQGAYEQYF.

This chain uses TRBV30 with TRBJ2-3; 7 positions agree with TRBD1. Trimming removed 5 bases from V and 2 bases from J; junction bases left unmatched: 10. The germline V gene has CDR1 GTSNPN and CDR2 SVGIG (reference sequence). The CDR3 runs 15 residues. The DNA for the CDR3 is TGTGCCTGGGTTCCGGGACAGCTGTACACAGATACGCAGTATTTT. Translated, it gives CAWVPGQLYTDTQYF. Variable domain in full (rest from reference TRBV30 and TRBJ2-3): SQTIHQWPATLVQPVGSPLSLECTVEGTSNPNLYWYRQAAGRGLQLLFYSVGIGQISSEVPQNLSASRPQDRQFILSSKKLLLSDSGFYLCAWVPGQLYTDTQYFGPGTRLTVL.

Comment on this clone: The junction shows a germline mismatch at one end, possibly a read error. The chain links TRBV11-2 to TRBJ1-6; weak D call: TRBD1 (5 bases). Germline CDR1 reads SGHAT; CDR2 reads FQNNGV. CDR3 length: 15 residues. The CDR3 sequence: CAGSRESSYNSPLHF. The CDR3 coding sequence is TGTGCCGGCAGCAGGGAGAGCTCCTATAATTCACCCCTCCACTTT.

This clone was seen only a few times. J is TRBJ1-2 and V is TRBV5-1, with TRBD1 as a possible D gene (5 bases). CDR1 and CDR2 from the germline V gene are SGHRS and YFSETQ. The CDR3 loop spans 16 amino acids. Trimming shortened V by 4 bases and J by 4 bases, and 20 bases separated the two germline ends. The CDR3 reads CASSGAGSSGSYGYTF. CDR3 bases: TGCGCCAGCAGCGGAGCAGGGTCCTCCGGGAGCTATGGCTACACCTTC.

This chain connects TRBV18 to TRBJ2-1, with 9 positions matching TRBD1. CDR3 length: 15 residues. The V gene's germline CDR1 is KGHSH and CDR2 LQKENI. V shed 5 bases, J shed 7 bases, and the junction held 9 bases outside the gene matches. The CDR3 DNA is TGTGCCAGCTCATCACAGGGGGCTCTCACGAATGAGCAGTTCTTC. Translating it yields CASSSQGALTNEQFF.

The V and J genes are TRBV7-9 and TRBJ2-7, with 9 bases fitting TRBD2. V dropped 4 bases and J dropped 3; count of bases not matched to a gene: 10. CDR1 and CDR2 (germline): SEHNR, FQNEAQ (reference sequence). The CDR3 totals 16 residues. The CDR3 spells CASSSLGAGGIYEQYF. CDR3 nucleotide sequence: TGTGCCAGCAGCTCCCTAGGTGCGGGGGGGATCTACGAGCAGTACTTC.

The chain couples TRBV5-1 to TRBJ2-1, with 8 bases matching TRBD2. CDR1 is SGHRS, CDR2 YFSETQ, per germline. V shed 0 bases and J 8 bases; nucleotides not matched to a gene: 10. The CDR3 is 16 amino acids. CDR3 nucleotide sequence: TGCGCCAGCAGCTTGGGTCGTGGAGCCGGGGGGGATGAGCAGTTCTTC. Translating gives CASSLGRGAGGDEQFF.

V usage is TRBV25-1 and J usage is TRBJ1-3; D is ambiguous. CDR1 MGHDK and CDR2 SYGVNS come from the germline V gene. CDR3 length: 14 residues. V shed 3 bases and J shed 7 bases, with 13 bases lying between them. This CDR3 is CASSDLGRGNTIYF. The CDR3, as DNA: TGTGCCAGCAGTGATCTCGGCCGAGGGAACACCATATATTTT.

J is TRBJ2-5 and V is TRBV5-1; 8 positions agree with TRBD2. This CDR3 has 15 residues. V trimming: 4 bases; J trimming: 3 bases; junction bases outside the gene matches: 8. Germline assignment: CDR1 SGHRS and CDR2 YFSETQ. The CDR3 is CASSGTGTREETQYF. As DNA, the CDR3 is TGCGCCAGCAGCGGAACCGGGACTAGGGAAGAGACCCAGTACTTC. The full variable domain, completed using reference TRBV5-1 and TRBJ2-5, is KAGVTQTPRYLIKTRGQQVTLSCSPISGHRSVSWYQQTPGQGLQFLFEYFSETQRNKGNFPGRFSGRQFSNSRSEMNVSTLELGDSALYLCASSGTGTREETQYFGPGTRLLVL.

J is TRBJ1-5 and V is TRBV6-5; D call uncertain. Trimming took off 0 bases at V and 1 base at J, with 10 bases between the two ends. The germline CDR1 and CDR2 sequences are MNHEY and SVGAGI. There are 16 residues in the CDR3. The CDR3 loop is CASSYSYGLSNQPQHF. CDR3 coding DNA: TGTGCCAGCAGTTACTCTTACGGGTTGAGCAATCAGCCCCAGCATTTT.

This clone was found a few times. This chain links TRBV11-3 with TRBJ1-4; the D is unclear. Per germline, CDR1 SGHNT and CDR2 YENEEA. With 2 bases removed from V and 1 base from J, the gap between germline ends came to 11 bases. The CDR3 contains 16 residues. The CDR3 here is CASSLIRRRTNEKLFF. CDR3 in DNA: TGTGCCAGCAGCTTAATTCGGCGGCGAACTAATGAAAAACTGTTTTTT.

The chain's CDR3 is CAWSSGQGKGYTF. DNA for the CDR3: TGTGCCTGGAGTTCGGGACAGGGGAAGGGCTACACCTTC. The chain employs TRBV30 and TRBJ1-2; TRBD1 matches 10 bases. CDR3 length: 13 residues. The V segment lost 2 bases and the J segment 8 bases; nucleotides outside the gene matches: 5. CDR1 GTSNPN and CDR2 SVGIG come from the germline V gene (reference sequence).

This clone was seen a few times. V is TRBV2 and J is TRBJ1-4; 10 bases are shared with TRBD1. The CDR3 length is 14 residues. CDR1 and CDR2 from the germline V gene are SNHLY and FYNNEI. Losses at the gene ends were 4 bases for V and 6 bases for J; bases not matched to a gene: 2. The CDR3, as DNA: TGTGCCAGCAGTGTTGGGACAGGGGATGAAAAACTGTTTTTT. Residues: CASSVGTGDEKLFF.

The chain uses TRBV2 and TRBJ1-6; D gene uncertain. This CDR3 spans 14 amino acids. Trimming took 6 bases from V and 3 from J, leaving 9 bases between them. Per the germline V gene, CDR1 is SNHLY and CDR2 is FYNNEI. CDR3 residues: CASSPGFYNSPLHF. Written as DNA, the CDR3 is TGTGCCAGCAGCCCCGGTTTCTATAATTCACCCCTCCACTTT.